What follows are 6 T cell receptor beta chains derived from one specimen sequenced in a study of blood T cell repertoires in COVID-19. The data were produced by immunoSEQ multiplex PCR, yet TCRdb's version contains in-frame clones alone and is incomplete. The repertoire holds under 300,000 clones, approximately 85% seen once, with approximately 10% in the top ten. The source material was peripheral blood. The receptors come from a woman in her 70s with acute or convalescent COVID-19.

This chain links TRBV23-1 with TRBJ1-3; no firm D call. TRBV23-1 qualifies as an ORF whose function is uncertain. CDR3 length equals 13 residues. Trimming left V 7 bases short and J 0 bases short, with 7 bases between. CDR3 DNA sequence: TGCGCCAGCAATCGAGGCTCTGGAAACACCATATATTTT. It encodes CASNRGSGNTIYF.

J is TRBJ2-1 and V is TRBV5-1; D call uncertain. This CDR3 has 15 residues. Germline CDR1 SGHRS, CDR2 YFSETQ. V shed 5 bases and J shed 0 bases, with 12 bases lying between them. The CDR3 region has the DNA TGCGCCAGCAGTTCTATCCGAAGCTCCTACAATGAGCAGTTCTTC. Protein sequence: CASSSIRSSYNEQFF. Supplemented by reference TRBV5-1 and TRBJ2-1, the full variable domain reads KAGVTQTPRYLIKTRGQQVTLSCSPISGHRSVSWYQQTPGQGLQFLFEYFSETQRNKGNFPGRFSGRQFSNSRSEMNVSTLELGDSALYLCASSSIRSSYNEQFFGPGTRLTVL.

The rearrangement joins TRBV5-4 to TRBJ2-5; D perhaps matches TRBD2 (6 bases). The CDR3 totals 13 residues. Per germline, CDR1 SGHNT and CDR2 YYREEE (reference sequence). Between the trimmed V and J ends, which lost 2 bases and 6 bases, there was a span of 11 bases. The CDR3 sequence is CASSFKEGQTQYF. The CDR3 nucleotides are TGTGCCAGCAGCTTTAAGGAGGGACAGACCCAGTACTTC.

This clone appeared a few times. The genes are TRBV18 and TRBJ2-7, with no clear D. Germline V lookup: CDR1 KGHSH, CDR2 LQKENI. The V and J ends lost 6 bases and 1 base respectively, with 13 bases between them. The CDR3 loop spans 14 amino acids. The CDR3 is CASSPAASSYEQYF. CDR3 nucleotide sequence: TGTGCCAGCTCCCCCGCCGCCAGTTCCTACGAGCAGTACTTC.

This clone has a single count. CDR3 DNA: TGTGCCAGCAGCCAGGGACTGAAAGCTTTCTTT. Residues: CASSQGLKAFF. The chain uses TRBV3-1 (or the pseudogene TRBV3-2) and TRBJ1-1; D might be TRBD1 (5 bases). V lost 3 bases and J 9 bases, leaving 8 bases between the germline ends. The CDR3 sequence is 11 residues long. CDR1 is LGHDT, CDR2 YNNKEL, per germline (reference sequence).

This chain joins TRBV10-3 and TRBJ1-4; possible D gene TRBD1, 6 bases. V gave up 10 bases and J gave up 0 bases, with 12 bases separating them. Germline V gene sequence: CDR1 ENHRY, CDR2 SYGVKD. The CDR3 is 14 amino acids. The CDR3 region has the DNA TGTGCCACCTGTGCAGGGGCAACTAATGAAAAACTGTTTTTT. It translates to CATCAGATNEKLFF.